These 26 T cell receptor beta chains were all obtained from the same sample, sequenced in a study of T-cell reconstitution after alpha-beta-depleted transplantation in children. Preparation of the TCRbeta library used unique molecular identifiers. TCRdb re-derived calls from the PCR reads in MiXCR, one entry per CDR3 protein. The repertoire consists of about 540,000 distinct CDR3 sequences, with around 18% occurring once and the leading ten covering more than 2.5%. Sequenced here: PBMCs from the stem cell graft donor, sampled from the stem cell graft. Receptors originate from a human donor who donated a stem cell graft to a child with acute lymphoblastic leukemia.

This clonotype was observed a few times. J is TRBJ2-5 and V is TRBV18; D unclear. This CDR3 has 13 amino acids. V was pared by 4 bases and J by 5 bases, with 11 bases between. Germline CDR1 is KGHSH and CDR2 is LQKENI. The CDR3 loop is CASSRSDPETQYF. Written as DNA, the CDR3 is TGTGCCAGCTCACGCTCTGATCCGGAGACCCAGTACTTC.

The chain is built from TRBV12-3 or TRBV12-4 and TRBJ2-2; D remains ambiguous. This CDR3 is built from 14 residues. V lost 3 bases and J 8 bases, leaving 13 bases between the germline ends. The CDR3 nucleotides read TGTGCCAGCAGTTTCTCTGTCGGAACAGGGGAGCTGTTTTTT. Amino acids: CASSFSVGTGELFF.

This clonotype showed up many times. This chain joins TRBV7-6 and TRBJ2-3; D possibly uses TRBD1 or TRBD2 (5 bases each). This CDR3 has 15 residues. The germline V gene encodes CDR1 SGHVS and CDR2 FNYEAQ. The germline V and J ends were trimmed by 5 bases and 0 bases, with 12 bases remaining between them. The CDR3 bases are TGTGCCAGCAGCCTCTCGGGGCCTAGCACAGATACGCAGTATTTT. It codes for CASSLSGPSTDTQYF.

V gene TRBV20-1 combines with J gene TRBJ1-2, with D possibly TRBD1 on 6 matching bases. Looked up from germline, CDR1 is DFQATT and CDR2 is SNEGSKA (reference sequence). The CDR3 has 12 residues. V lost 5 bases to trimming and J lost 5 bases, with 12 bases between them. CDR3 loop: CSASGEEYGYTF. The CDR3 DNA follows: TGCAGTGCTTCAGGGGAAGAGTATGGCTACACCTTC.

The chain is built from TRBV3-1 and TRBJ2-5, with 8 bases identical to TRBD2. Germline V gene data show CDR1 as LGHDT and CDR2 as YNNKEL (reference sequence). V lost 1 base to trimming and J lost 4 bases; unmatched junction nucleotides: 2. The CDR3 is made up of 14 amino acids. CDR3 nucleotide sequence: TGTGCCAGCAGCCAAGTCGGGAGGGGAGAGACCCAGTACTTC. Translating gives CASSQVGRGETQYF.

This clonotype has a handful of counts. The V and J genes are TRBV3-1 and TRBJ2-1, with TRBD2 as a possible D gene (6 bases). The CDR3 extends over 15 amino acids. With 3 bases removed from V and 6 bases from J, the gap between germline ends came to 15 bases. The germline CDR1 and CDR2 sequences are LGHDT and YNNKEL (reference sequence). The CDR3 is CASSHPIGGGNEQFF. CDR3 nucleotide sequence: TGTGCCAGCAGCCACCCTATCGGGGGAGGCAATGAGCAGTTCTTC.

The chain employs TRBV5-1 and TRBJ2-2, with a possible D match to TRBD1 (6 bases). The CDR3 consists of 13 residues. Germline V gene lookup returns CDR1 SGHRS and CDR2 YFSETQ. Between the trimmed V and J ends, which lost 2 bases and 7 bases, there was a span of 9 bases. The CDR3 DNA sequence: TGCGCCAGCAGCTTTGGGGGCGGCGGGGAGCTGTTTTTT. It encodes CASSFGGGGELFF.

This clonotype was seen a handful of times. The J gene is TRBJ1-5, the V gene TRBV20-1, with 8 bases matching TRBD1. Germline CDR1 is DFQATT and CDR2 is SNEGSKA (reference sequence). The CDR3 loop spans 13 amino acids. V was clipped by 6 bases and J by 3 bases; unmatched bases: 4. This chain's CDR3 is CSARTGNNQPQHF. The CDR3 DNA follows: TGCAGTGCCAGGACAGGGAACAATCAGCCCCAGCATTTT.

This clonotype was seen more than once but under ten times. The rearrangement joins TRBV5-6 to TRBJ1-5, with a tentative D call TRBD1 (5 bases). V was cut by 0 bases and J by 7 bases, with 14 bases left in between. In germline, CDR1 is SGHDT, CDR2 YYEEEE. CDR3 length: 15 residues. CDR3 protein: CASSLAWGVDQPQHF. CDR3 sequence (DNA): TGTGCCAGCAGCTTGGCCTGGGGGGTGGACCAGCCCCAGCATTTT. Looking up the rest from reference TRBV5-6 and TRBJ1-5 gives the full variable domain: DAGVTQSPTHLIKTRGQQVTLRCSPKSGHDTVSWYQQALGQGPQFIFQYYEEEERQRGNFPDRFSGHQFPNYSSELNVNALLLGDSALYLCASSLAWGVDQPQHFGDGTRLSIL.

The chain combines TRBV29-1 with TRBJ1-1, with D unresolved. This CDR3 contains 13 residues. The germline CDR1 and CDR2 sequences are SQVTM and ANQGSEA. Trimming removed 4 bases at V and 0 bases at J, with 9 bases between. The DNA for the CDR3 is TGCAGCGTTGTCGCGTACATGAACACTGAAGCTTTCTTT. Encoded protein: CSVVAYMNTEAFF.

This clonotype showed up just a few times. The gene calls are TRBV5-1 and TRBJ2-1; 9 bases are shared with TRBD2. This CDR3 is 14 amino acids long. Germline-derived CDR1 and CDR2 are SGHRS and YFSETQ. The junction had 14 bases not matched to a gene; V was cut back by 7 bases and J by 12 bases. Here the CDR3 reads CASGGGRVSSMQFF. CDR3 nucleotide sequence: TGCGCCAGCGGCGGCGGGAGGGTATCTTCTATGCAGTTCTTC.

The genes are TRBV10-2 and TRBJ2-1, with TRBD2 matching over 8 bases. The germline V gene has CDR1 WSHSY and CDR2 SAAADI. The V segment lost 2 bases and the J segment 7 bases; nucleotides outside the gene matches: 10. This CDR3 contains 16 residues. In DNA form, the CDR3 reads TGCGCCAGCAGTGAGCCGGGCGAGCGGGGGATTAATGAGCAGTTCTTC. Protein: CASSEPGERGINEQFF.

The chain recombines TRBV5-5 with TRBJ2-1; D is perhaps TRBD1 (6 bases). Between the trimmed V and J ends, which lost 4 bases and 6 bases, there was a span of 17 bases. Germline lookup yields CDR1 SGHKS and CDR2 YYEKEE (reference sequence). The CDR3 loop spans 15 amino acids. The CDR3 sequence: CASSHASARGNEQFF. For the CDR3, the DNA is TGTGCCAGCAGCCATGCATCGGCCAGGGGCAATGAGCAGTTCTTC.

This clonotype was detected only a few times. This chain connects TRBV12-3 or TRBV12-4 to TRBJ2-7; TRBD1 matches 8 bases. The V and J ends lost 6 bases and 2 bases, in that order; junction bases with no gene match: 6. The CDR3 runs 14 residues. The CDR3 bases are TGTGCCAGCAGCCCAGGGGGCGCGCCCTACGAGCAGTACTTC. This gives the protein CASSPGGAPYEQYF.

V gene TRBV27 combines with J gene TRBJ2-1; TRBD1 agrees at 10 bases. Germline assignment: CDR1 MNHEY and CDR2 SMNVEV (reference sequence). The CDR3 totals 15 residues. V dropped 4 bases and J dropped 3; count of bases not matched to a gene: 3. The CDR3 loop is CASSSWDRGYNEQFF. The CDR3 region has the DNA TGTGCCAGCAGTTCCTGGGACAGGGGCTACAATGAGCAGTTCTTC.

This clonotype was seen a few times. The genes are TRBV7-9 and TRBJ2-3, with TRBD2 matching 10 bases. V lost 4 bases and J lost 1; bases outside the gene matches: 5. This CDR3 contains 16 residues. Germline loops: CDR1 SEHNR, CDR2 FQNEAQ (reference sequence). CDR3 nucleotides: TGTGCCAGCAGCTCTTCCGGGACTAGCGGCACAGATACGCAGTATTTT. Translated, it gives CASSSSGTSGTDTQYF.

The chain joins TRBV4-1 to TRBJ2-7; D is possibly TRBD1 or TRBD2 (6 bases each). This CDR3 contains 15 residues. CDR1 is MGHRA, CDR2 YSYEKL, per germline. Trimming shortened V by 4 bases and J by 2 bases, and 15 bases separated the two germline ends. CDR3 amino acids: CASSLGGSEAYEQYF. The CDR3 DNA reads as TGCGCCAGCAGCCTAGGGGGGTCGGAGGCCTACGAGCAGTACTTC.

V gene TRBV4-1 combines with J gene TRBJ1-4; 7 nucleotides match TRBD1. V was clipped by 4 bases and J by 3 bases; unmatched bases: 11. Germline V gives CDR1 MGHRA, CDR2 YSYEKL. This CDR3 comprises 17 residues. CDR3 amino acids: CASSPYRGNVANEKLFF. The CDR3, as DNA: TGCGCCAGCAGCCCATACAGGGGCAACGTGGCTAATGAAAAACTGTTTTTT.

This clonotype was seen more than once but under ten times. J is TRBJ2-2 and V is TRBV5-1; a weak D match, TRBD2 (6 bases). Trimming left V 6 bases short and J 6 bases short, with 15 bases between. The V gene's germline CDR1 is SGHRS and CDR2 YFSETQ. The CDR3 contains 14 residues. This chain's CDR3 is CASTAGSTAGELFF. CDR3 DNA sequence: TGCGCCAGCACGGCGGGAAGTACAGCCGGGGAGCTGTTTTTT.

This clonotype was counted between two and nine times. The chain carries TRBV7-9 and TRBJ1-3; D is unresolved. Trimming cost V 2 bases and J 0 bases, with 11 bases left between them. This CDR3 contains 16 residues. Germline loops: CDR1 SEHNR, CDR2 FQNEAQ (reference sequence). The CDR3 loop is CASSLLGQNSGNTIYF. The CDR3 bases are TGTGCCAGCAGCTTACTAGGCCAAAACTCTGGAAACACCATATATTTT.

This clonotype was counted many times. The J gene is TRBJ2-6, the V gene TRBV29-1; 10 nucleotides align to TRBD1. V lost 5 bases to trimming and J lost 4 bases; unmatched junction nucleotides: 5. From germline, CDR1 is SQVTM and CDR2 ANQGSEA. This CDR3 region has 15 residues. The CDR3 DNA is TGCAGCGTTACCGGGACAGGGGCCGGGGCCAACGTCCTGACTTTC. This gives the protein CSVTGTGAGANVLTF.

The V gene is TRBV5-1, the J gene TRBJ1-2, with 8 bases that match TRBD1. V trimming: 0 bases; J trimming: 6 bases; junction bases outside the gene matches: 4. Looked up from germline, CDR1 is SGHRS and CDR2 is YFSETQ. This CDR3 is 14 amino acids long. Written as DNA, the CDR3 is TGCGCCAGCAGCTTGGGGCAGGGGGCCAATGGCTACACCTTC. Translated: CASSLGQGANGYTF.

Concerning this clonotype itself: It may be a read error: a sequence one base away is much more abundant. V gene TRBV6-1 combines with J gene TRBJ1-4; D might be TRBD1 (5 bases). The CDR3 spans 14 residues. V dropped 6 bases and J dropped 4 bases, with 12 bases sitting between them. Germline values: CDR1 MNHNS, CDR2 SASEGT. CDR3 sequence reads: CASSQGRSNEKLFF. The CDR3 coding sequence is TGTGCCAGCAGCCAGGGACGGAGTAATGAAAAACTGTTTTTT.

The CDR3 loop is CASRYHEGNPSYEQYF. Written as DNA, the CDR3 is TGTGCCAGCAGGTACCATGAGGGAAACCCGTCCTACGAGCAGTACTTC. This rearrangement joins TRBV7-9 to TRBJ2-7, with D perhaps matching TRBD2 (5 bases). The length of the CDR3 is 16 residues. V was pared by 6 bases and J by 1 base, with 19 bases between. Germline V gene sequence: CDR1 SEHNR, CDR2 FQNEAQ (reference sequence).

This chain joins TRBV7-9 and TRBJ1-4, with TRBD1 matching over 9 bases. CDR3 length: 14 residues. The junction had 6 bases not matched to a gene; V was cut back by 5 bases and J by 8 bases. Per the germline V gene, CDR1 is SEHNR and CDR2 is FQNEAQ (reference sequence). The CDR3 loop is CASSLGTGREKLFF. For the CDR3, the DNA is TGTGCCAGCAGCCTCGGGACAGGGAGGGAAAAACTGTTTTTT.

The chain carries TRBV9 and TRBJ1-1; no clear D. CDR1 is SGDLS and CDR2 is YYNGEE in the germline V gene. This CDR3 has 16 residues. Trimming cost V 4 bases and J 2 bases, with 18 bases left between them. CDR3 protein: CASSINPGPINTEAFF. DNA for the CDR3: TGTGCCAGCAGCATCAATCCCGGACCGATAAACACTGAAGCTTTCTTT.